This passage covers 3 T cell receptor beta chains from one sample sequenced in a study of patients and donors after allogeneic stem cell transplantation. TCRdb processed the RT-PCR reads anew with MiXCR; each CDR3 protein has one entry. Among 400,000 to 450,000 distinct CDR3 sequences listed, 16% were seen once. The material sequenced was blood, either unsorted or a sorted T cell fraction (not recorded which). The receptors here all came from a human donor who was either an allogeneic HSCT recipient or a stem cell or donor lymphocyte infusion donor (not recorded which). It is not recorded whose cells these are; they may come from a transplant donor.

The V gene is TRBV7-2, the J gene TRBJ2-2; TRBD1 or TRBD2 may be the D gene (6 bases each). Germline lookup yields CDR1 SGHTA and CDR2 FQGNSA. The CDR3 has 17 residues. Trimming removed 5 bases from V and 6 bases from J, with 22 bases in between. Here the CDR3 reads CASSLLGGLNRAGELFF. The CDR3 DNA reads as TGTGCCAGCAGCCTGCTAGGGGGACTCAACCGGGCCGGGGAGCTGTTTTTT.

This chain connects TRBV7-3 to TRBJ1-2; 8 nucleotides line up with TRBD1. From germline, CDR1 is SGHTA and CDR2 FQGTGA. The length of the CDR3 is 14 residues. Unmatched junction bases numbered 8, after V lost 5 bases and J lost 6 bases. The DNA of the CDR3 is TGTGCCAGCAGCCCCCTTCCAGGGGGCGATGGCTACACCTTC. Translation gives CASSPLPGGDGYTF.

This chain joins TRBV6-1 and TRBJ2-5; 8 bases line up with TRBD1. The J segment lost 1 base and the V segment lost 7 bases, leaving 8 bases of the junction unmatched. The CDR3 has 15 residues. CDR1 MNHNS and CDR2 SASEGT come from the germline V gene. The CDR3 DNA reads TGTGCCAGCAAAGAAAACAGGGGGTTCCAAGAGACCCAGTACTTC. This codes for CASKENRGFQETQYF.